The rows below give T cell receptor beta chains drawn from one sample of a study of CD4 T cells in relation to SARS-CoV-2 and coronaviruses. The antigens for these receptors are not known. The method was immunoSEQ multiplex PCR; TCRdb's version includes in-frame clones alone and lacks a portion of them. Of approximately 22,000 clones listed, roughly 70% were seen once; the top ten hold 16%. The sample was CD4+ T cells from PBMCs, cultured in vitro. These receptors were obtained from a human donor in good health. Each CDR3 is given with its conserved first and last residue. A D gene is named only where the DNA matches it firmly. Size is omitted from some rows. Given values are once, few, many or a class for expanded clones.

>TRBJ2-7|TRBD1|.|TRBV7-9
CASSSDRGGYEQYF
TGTGCCAGCAGCTCGGACAGGGGGGGGTACGAGCAGTACTTC
>TRBJ2-2|TRBD1|.|TRBV7-8
CASSSIWTGQSGELFF
TGTGCCAGCAGCTCCATTTGGACAGGGCAATCCGGGGAGCTGTTTTTT
>TRBJ1-4|.|.|TRBV2
CASGNEKLFF
TGTGCCAGCGGGAATGAAAAACTGTTTTTT
>TRBJ2-2|.|.|TRBV4-2
CASSQNSVQNTGELFF
TGTGCCAGCAGCCAAAACAGTGTTCAAAACACCGGGGAGCTGTTTTTT
>TRBJ1-1|.|.|TRBV19
CASTPGVIYTEAFF
TGTGCCAGTACCCCGGGGGTGATCTATACTGAAGCTTTCTTT
>TRBJ2-5|TRBD2|.|TRBV5-5
CASSFRRGASGTQYF
TGTGCCAGCAGCTTTCGGCGGGGGGCGAGCGGGACCCAGTACTTC
>TRBJ2-2|.|few|TRBV29-1
CSVGRTAGELFF
TGCAGCGTTGGACGGACGGCCGGGGAGCTGTTTTTT
>TRBJ2-5|TRBD2|few|TRBV10-1
CASTQLAGEETQYF
TGCGCCAGCACCCAACTAGCGGGGGAAGAGACCCAGTACTTC
>TRBJ1-4|TRBD1|once|TRBV19
CASTPSRTGNNEKLFF
TGTGCCAGTACACCCTCGAGGACAGGGAATAATGAAAAACTGTTTTTT
>TRBJ2-1|TRBD2|.|TRBV4-1
CASSQGTSILHEQFF
TGCGCCAGCAGCCAAGGGACTAGTATTCTCCATGAGCAGTTCTTC
>TRBJ2-2|TRBD2|.|TRBV7-9
CASSPTTSGGSRGELFF
TGTGCCAGCAGCCCAACCACTAGCGGGGGATCAAGGGGGGAGCTGTTTTTT
>TRBJ2-4|TRBD2|few|TRBV29-1
CSVEGPGGDIQYF
TGCAGCGTTGAAGGTCCGGGGGGAGACATTCAGTACTTC
>TRBJ1-1|.|.|TRBV30
CAWSVPGMNTEAFF
TGTGCCTGGAGTGTTCCGGGTATGAACACTGAAGCTTTCTTT
>TRBJ2-2|.|.|TRBV19
CASSIQGALGGELFF
TGTGCCAGTAGTATACAGGGAGCTTTAGGCGGGGAGCTGTTTTTT
>TRBJ1-1|.|.|TRBV29-1
CSGRMDVTEAFF
TGCAGCGGGCGGATGGATGTGACTGAAGCTTTCTTT
>TRBJ2-2|TRBD2|few|TRBV3-1/TRBV3-2
CASSRRTSGVTGELFF
TGTGCCAGCAGCCGCCGGACTAGCGGGGTCACCGGGGAGCTGTTTTTT
>TRBJ1-5|.|once|TRBV6-5
CASSYDRNQPQHF
TGTGCCAGCAGTTACGACAGAAATCAGCCCCAGCATTTT
>TRBJ2-2|.|.|TRBV6-1
CASSELRQITGELFF
TGTGCCAGCAGTGAACTTAGACAGATTACCGGGGAGCTGTTTTTT
>TRBJ2-2|TRBD1|.|TRBV4-3
CASSQGTAGGVGGELFF
TGCGCCAGCAGCCAGGGGACAGCTGGTGGAGTAGGCGGGGAGCTGTTTTTT
>TRBJ1-2|.|.|TRBV4-1
CASSQDQEANYGYTF
TGCGCCAGCAGCCAAGATCAGGAAGCAAACTATGGCTACACCTTC